This passage covers 26 T cell receptor beta chains from one sample sequenced in a study of OX40 agonist ivuxolimab in advanced cancers. Sequencing was performed with immunoSEQ multiplex PCR; in TCRdb, only in-frame clones are kept and a portion is missing. This table holds about 32,000 clones, about four fifths found once. The sequenced sample was CD4+ or CD8+ T cells sorted from blood, obtained in a trial of the OX40 agonist ivuxolimab. The receptors were gathered from an adult with an advanced solid tumor such as melanoma, head and neck, liver or kidney cancer.

CDR3 sequence reads: CATTPDSVNTEAFF. CDR3 bases: TGTGCCACCACCCCCGACTCGGTGAACACTGAAGCTTTCTTT. This sequence joins TRBV15 and TRBJ1-1; D remains ambiguous. Trimming took off 7 bases at V and 0 bases at J, with 12 bases between the two ends. The CDR3 sequence is 14 residues long. Germline V gene sequence: CDR1 LNHNV, CDR2 YYDKDF (reference sequence).

The chain carries TRBV27 and TRBJ2-3, with a possible D match to TRBD1 (5 bases). Germline values: CDR1 MNHEY, CDR2 SMNVEV (reference sequence). The CDR3 spans 12 residues. V was trimmed by 6 bases and J by 9 bases, leaving 13 bases between them. In DNA, the CDR3 is TGTGCCAGCAGCGATATTTCAGGGACGCAGTATTTT. It specifies CASSDISGTQYF.

By sample share, this clone is medium-sized. The rearrangement uses TRBV9 and TRBJ2-2; no reliable D call. Germline lookup yields CDR1 SGDLS and CDR2 YYNGEE. CDR3 length: 15 residues. V lost 0 bases, J lost 4 bases, and 10 bases lay in between. This CDR3 is CASSVEGEFTGELFF. DNA of the CDR3: TGTGCCAGCAGCGTAGAGGGCGAGTTCACCGGGGAGCTGTTTTTT.

This sequence joins TRBV7-9 and TRBJ1-1, with D hard to call. V shed 6 bases and J shed 4 bases, with 21 bases lying between them. CDR1 is SEHNR and CDR2 is FQNEAQ in the germline V gene (reference sequence). The CDR3 totals 16 residues. CDR3 bases: TGTGCCAGCAGAAACTTCCCCCCCTCCGGCGGCACTGAAGCTTTCTTT. Translated: CASRNFPPSGGTEAFF.

The chain joins TRBV7-9 to TRBJ2-2; the D gene is possibly TRBD1 (6 bases). Per germline, CDR1 SEHNR and CDR2 FQNEAQ (reference sequence). The CDR3 has 15 amino acids. V lost 5 bases, J lost 4 bases, and 14 bases lay in between. CDR3 in DNA: TGTGCCAGCAGCACAGGGTGGTCCAGCACCGGGGAGCTGTTTTTT. This gives the protein CASSTGWSSTGELFF.

The genes are TRBV4-2 and TRBJ2-5, with 7 bases matching TRBD2. J was trimmed by 7 bases and V by 2 bases; bases with no gene match: 13. The CDR3 contains 16 residues. Per germline, CDR1 LGHNA and CDR2 YNFKEQ. CDR3 nucleotides: TGTGCCAGCAGCCAATATTTTGTGGACTCGGGGGGGACCCAGTACTTC. It yields the protein CASSQYFVDSGGTQYF.

This chain connects TRBV14 to TRBJ2-3, with TRBD2 matching 11 bases. The V segment lost 0 bases and the J segment 6 bases; nucleotides outside the gene matches: 8. Germline V gene lookup returns CDR1 SGHDN and CDR2 FVKESK. CDR3 length: 17 amino acids. CDR3 DNA sequence: TGTGCCAGCAGCCAAGAAGGTAGCGGGAGGGTTGTGGATACGCAGTATTTT. Its protein product is CASSQEGSGRVVDTQYF.

J is TRBJ2-3 and V is TRBV11-1; TRBD2 matches at 8 bases. This CDR3 spans 16 amino acids. Germline lookup yields CDR1 SGHAT and CDR2 FQDESV (reference sequence). The V gene end was trimmed by 0 bases and the J gene end by 2 bases; junction bases not matched to a gene: 4. CDR3 DNA: TGTGCCAGCAGCTTAGCAGCGGGGGCCCTCACAGATACGCAGTATTTT. As protein: CASSLAAGALTDTQYF.

The V and J genes are TRBV6-6 and TRBJ1-1; no reliable D call. Germline CDR1 is MNHNY and CDR2 is SVGAGI (reference sequence). The CDR3 spans 14 residues. Trimming took 2 bases from V and 4 from J, leaving 11 bases between them. The CDR3 here is CASSYGRPSTEAFF. In nucleotides, the CDR3 is TGTGCCAGCAGTTACGGCCGACCGAGCACTGAAGCTTTCTTT.

The rearrangement uses TRBV19 and TRBJ2-7, with D perhaps given as TRBD1 or TRBD2 (5 bases each). This CDR3 has 14 amino acids. CDR1 is LNHDA and CDR2 is SQIVND in the germline V gene (reference sequence). Trimming stripped 5 bases from V and 3 bases from J, with 14 bases between. This CDR3 reads CASSPRGPFYEQYF. In DNA, the CDR3 is TGTGCCAGTAGTCCCCGGGGCCCCTTCTACGAGCAGTACTTC. Filled out from reference TRBV19 and TRBJ2-7, the complete variable domain reads DGGITQSPKYLFRKEGQNVTLSCEQNLNHDAMYWYRQDPGQGLRLIYYSQIVNDFQKGDIAEGYSVSREKKESFPLTVTSAQKNPTAFYLCASSPRGPFYEQYFGPGTRLTVT.

This clone occurred once. The chain recombines TRBV2 with TRBJ2-5; no clear D. Germline lookup yields CDR1 SNHLY and CDR2 FYNNEI. Trimming shortened V by 6 bases and J by 0 bases, and 8 bases separated the two germline ends. CDR3 length: 13 residues. This CDR3 is CASRTLNQETQYF. The DNA of the CDR3 is TGTGCCAGCAGGACACTAAACCAAGAGACCCAGTACTTC.

The chain joins TRBV11-2 to TRBJ1-5; D is ambiguous. CDR1 and CDR2 from the germline V gene are SGHAT and FQNNGV. The V gene lost 4 bases and the J gene lost 0 bases, with 10 bases spanning the gap. The CDR3 totals 15 residues. The CDR3 loop is CASSSEFSSNQPQHF. CDR3 bases: TGTGCCAGCAGCTCAGAGTTTTCTAGCAATCAGCCCCAGCATTTT.

The gene calls are TRBV7-9 and TRBJ1-1; TRBD1 is a possible D gene (5 bases). Germline CDR1 reads SEHNR; CDR2 reads FQNEAQ (reference sequence). The CDR3 extends over 14 amino acids. With 1 base removed from V and 1 base from J, the gap between germline ends came to 7 bases. This CDR3 is CASSLEGTNTEAFF. The CDR3 DNA reads TGTGCCAGCAGCTTAGAGGGGACGAACACTGAAGCTTTCTTT.

The chain recombines TRBV27 with TRBJ2-5; D unresolved. CDR1 is MNHEY and CDR2 is SMNVEV in the germline V gene (reference sequence). V was cut by 3 bases and J by 2 bases, with 13 bases left in between. CDR3 length: 15 residues. The CDR3 reads CASSFRSSDQETQYF. The CDR3 nucleotides are TGTGCCAGCAGTTTTCGTTCTTCGGATCAAGAGACCCAGTACTTC.

This rearrangement joins TRBV28 to TRBJ1-2; 8 positions match TRBD1. The CDR3 has 16 residues. From germline, CDR1 is MDHEN and CDR2 SYDVKM. V dropped 4 bases and J dropped 4; count of bases not matched to a gene: 11. This CDR3 is CASSSPLGQGVYGYTF. The DNA for the CDR3 is TGTGCCAGCAGTTCCCCTCTAGGACAGGGTGTCTATGGCTACACCTTC.

This clone was seen a single time. Here the CDR3 DNA reads TGTGCCAGCAGCGTAGCCGGACAGGGGGGAAGTGGCTACACCTTC. Amino acids: CASSVAGQGGSGYTF. The chain links TRBV9 to TRBJ1-2; TRBD1 matches at 10 bases. CDR1 is SGDLS and CDR2 is YYNGEE in the germline V gene. The CDR3 totals 15 residues. With 0 bases clipped from V and 7 bases from J, the junction kept 6 bases outside the gene matches. The full variable domain, with the rest looked up from reference TRBV9 and TRBJ1-2, is DSGVTQTPKHLITATGQRVTLRCSPRSGDLSVYWYQQSLDQGLQFLIQYYNGEERAKGNILERFSAQQFPDLHSELNLSSLELGDSALYFCASSVAGQGGSGYTFGSGTRLTVV.

This chain joins TRBV4-1 and TRBJ2-2; 7 positions match TRBD1. Per the germline V gene, CDR1 is MGHRA and CDR2 is YSYEKL. V was pared by 0 bases and J by 1 base, with 5 bases of the junction left unmatched. This CDR3 is built from 17 residues. The DNA for the CDR3 is TGCGCCAGCAGCCAAGATACCCCAGGGGGGAACACCGGGGAGCTGTTTTTT. It codes for CASSQDTPGGNTGELFF.

The V gene is TRBV11-2, the J gene TRBJ2-5; D is undetermined. The CDR3 loop spans 11 amino acids. The V end lost 4 bases, the J end lost 3 bases, and 3 bases lay between the germline ends. Germline-derived CDR1 and CDR2 are SGHAT and FQNNGV. The CDR3 spells CASSSKETQYF. In DNA form, the CDR3 reads TGTGCCAGCAGCTCGAAAGAGACCCAGTACTTC.

The rearrangement joins TRBV9 to TRBJ2-3; the D is unclear. CDR1 is SGDLS and CDR2 is YYNGEE in the germline V gene. The CDR3 has 12 residues. V was clipped by 0 bases and J by 8 bases, with 7 bases between them. CDR3: CASSVELGTQYF. The CDR3, as DNA: TGTGCCAGCAGCGTAGAGCTGGGTACGCAGTATTTT.

This chain joins TRBV29-1 and TRBJ2-1, with 12 bases identical to TRBD1. The germline V gene encodes CDR1 SQVTM and CDR2 ANQGSEA. Trimming took 1 base from V and 8 from J; bases not matched to a gene: 9. The CDR3 runs to 16 residues. This chain's CDR3 is CSVEGIGTGGLDEQFF. The CDR3 bases are TGCAGCGTTGAAGGAATTGGGACAGGGGGCCTTGATGAGCAGTTCTTC.

This clone was observed a few times. The genes are TRBV9 and TRBJ2-7, with 10 nucleotides matching TRBD1. V shed 2 bases and J 9 bases; nucleotides not matched to a gene: 8. Germline CDR1 and CDR2: SGDLS and YYNGEE. This CDR3 is built from 14 residues. The CDR3 loop reads CASSVGTGVVGQYF. The DNA of the CDR3 is TGTGCCAGCAGCGTTGGGACAGGGGTTGTTGGGCAGTACTTC.

This sequence joins TRBV28 and TRBJ2-5; a weak D match, TRBD2 (5 bases). The DNA end is more similar to TRBJ2-7, so the J call may be wrong. Germline values: CDR1 MDHEN, CDR2 SYDVKM. The CDR3 is 15 amino acids. The CDR3 DNA reads TGTGCCAGCAAACCCTTGGTAGGGTCGGGGTACGAGCAGTACTTC. The encoded protein is CASKPLVGSGYEQYF.

The chain combines TRBV9 with TRBJ1-1, with 7 bases aligning to TRBD1. Trimming cost V 0 bases and J 2 bases; bases outside gene matches: 4. Germline V lookup: CDR1 SGDLS, CDR2 YYNGEE. The CDR3 is 15 amino acids. In DNA form, the CDR3 reads TGTGCCAGCAGCGTAGCTTGGACAGGAAACACTGAAGCTTTCTTT. Encoded protein: CASSVAWTGNTEAFF.

The chain has TRBV28 and TRBJ1-5, with TRBD1 as a possible D gene (6 bases). Per germline, CDR1 MDHEN and CDR2 SYDVKM. The CDR3 is made up of 13 amino acids. V lost 6 bases and J 6 bases, leaving 12 bases between the germline ends. CDR3: CASRPRGGQPQHF. The CDR3 DNA reads TGTGCCAGCAGGCCCAGAGGGGGTCAGCCCCAGCATTTT.

The chain carries TRBV7-8 and TRBJ1-4; D remains ambiguous. CDR1 and CDR2 from the germline V gene are SGHVS and FQNEAQ. V was clipped by 4 bases and J by 2 bases, with 17 bases between them. The CDR3 covers 17 residues. The DNA for the CDR3 is TGTGCCAGCAGCTATCCGGGTAGCGGGTGGACTAATGAAAAACTGTTTTTT. Encoded protein: CASSYPGSGWTNEKLFF.

The chain carries TRBV28 and TRBJ2-1; 7 bases fit TRBD1. V trimming: 5 bases; J trimming: 4 bases; junction bases outside the gene matches: 2. In germline, CDR1 is MDHEN, CDR2 SYDVKM. This CDR3 region has 13 residues. This chain's CDR3 is CASSPGGYNEQFF. The DNA of the CDR3 is TGTGCCAGCAGTCCAGGGGGTTACAATGAGCAGTTCTTC.